These 22 T cell receptor beta chains were sequenced from one sample in a study of shared clonotypes between healthy human individuals (dated by TCRdb to the early 2020s). The library relied on the immunoSEQ multiplex PCR assay. TCRdb took over this immuneACCESS table, retaining in-frame rearrangements with V and J assigned. Such tables are incomplete; in checked studies, under half of the missing clones stem from an unresolved V gene, and the remainder is unexplained. The sample records 950,000 to 1,300,000 clones, about 75% of which are singletons. The ten largest clonotypes hold 1.4% to 1.5% of the sample. The sample taken for sequencing was memory CD4+ T cells sorted from blood. The cell subset or site tag for this specimen amounts to: CD45RA-negative fraction. Every receptor here comes from a man aged 18 to 35 in good health.

This clone has just a few counts. The chain joins TRBV9 to TRBJ2-2; D ambiguous. The CDR3 is 13 residues long. Germline loops: CDR1 SGDLS, CDR2 YYNGEE. With 4 bases removed from V and 7 bases from J, the gap between germline ends came to 11 bases. The CDR3 bases are TGTGCCAGCAGCCCATTAGGGCTCGGGGAGCTGTTTTTT. Translating gives CASSPLGLGELFF.

The chain couples TRBV29-1 to TRBJ2-7; D not resolved. CDR1 and CDR2 (germline): SQVTM, ANQGSEA. This CDR3 region has 11 residues. V dropped 4 bases and J dropped 3 bases, with 7 bases sitting between them. CDR3 amino acids: CSVVGSYEQYF. The CDR3 nucleotides are TGCAGCGTTGTTGGCAGCTACGAGCAGTACTTC.

The chain combines TRBV28 with TRBJ2-3; TRBD1 aligns across 8 bases. CDR3 length: 15 residues. V trimming: 5 bases; J trimming: 1 base; junction bases outside the gene matches: 5. Germline V lookup: CDR1 MDHEN, CDR2 SYDVKM. This chain's CDR3 is CASSTRGPGTDTQYF. The CDR3 DNA reads TGTGCCAGCAGTACCAGGGGGCCGGGCACAGATACGCAGTATTTT.

V and J are TRBV7-3 and TRBJ2-3; a possible D gene is TRBD2 (6 bases). V was cut by 6 bases and J by 1 base, with 8 bases left in between. Germline CDR1 is SGHTA and CDR2 is FQGTGA. CDR3 length: 13 amino acids. This CDR3 reads CASRGGGTDTQYF. The DNA of the CDR3 is TGTGCCAGCAGGGGCGGGGGCACAGATACGCAGTATTTT.

V and J are TRBV30 and TRBJ2-1, with D possibly TRBD1 on 6 matching bases. Germline V gives CDR1 GTSNPN, CDR2 SVGIG (reference sequence). V gave up 0 bases and J gave up 7 bases, with 10 bases separating them. The CDR3 runs 13 residues. The CDR3 nucleotides read TGTGCCTGGAGTGTACAGGGAACGAATGAGCAGTTCTTC. Translation gives CAWSVQGTNEQFF.

This sequence joins TRBV4-1 and TRBJ2-7, with 13 bases that match TRBD2. V trimming: 0 bases; J trimming: 2 bases; junction bases outside the gene matches: 1. The germline V gene encodes CDR1 MGHRA and CDR2 YSYEKL. The CDR3 has 16 residues. The CDR3 DNA reads TGCGCCAGCAGCCAAGATGGGACTAGCGGGGCCTACGAGCAGTACTTC. It specifies CASSQDGTSGAYEQYF.

The chain carries TRBV5-1 and TRBJ2-2; the match to TRBD2 covers 7 bases. This CDR3 has 16 amino acids. The ends lost 5 bases at V and 7 bases at J; junction bases unmatched: 14. The germline V gene encodes CDR1 SGHRS and CDR2 YFSETQ. CDR3 region: CASRPNPGLQNGELFF. CDR3 nucleotides: TGCGCCAGCAGACCAAATCCGGGACTACAGAACGGGGAGCTGTTTTTT.

Notes on this clone: Other DNA sequences in this sample translate to the same CDR3. The chain carries TRBV13 and TRBJ2-7, with D perhaps TRBD2 (5 bases). V was trimmed by 5 bases and J by 3 bases, leaving 11 bases between them. CDR1 is PRHDT, CDR2 FYEKMQ, per germline (reference sequence). This CDR3 region has 13 residues. CDR3 nucleotides: TGTGCCAGCAGCCTTGACCGGGGCTACGAGCAGTACTTC. Amino acids: CASSLDRGYEQYF.

This clone was counted a single time. CDR3 coding DNA: TGCGCCAGCAGCTTGGCGGAGGGATTTGAAGCTTTCTTT. It encodes CASSLAEGFEAFF. The chain carries TRBV5-1 and TRBJ1-1; D remains unclear. Per the germline V gene, CDR1 is SGHRS and CDR2 is YFSETQ. CDR3 size: 13 residues. The V gene lost 0 bases and the J gene lost 7 bases, with 10 bases spanning the gap.

This clone was recorded many times. The gene calls are TRBV2 and TRBJ1-6, with D unresolved. Trimming stripped 3 bases from V and 13 bases from J, with 7 bases between. Germline V gives CDR1 SNHLY, CDR2 FYNNEI. This CDR3 has 11 amino acids. Written as DNA, the CDR3 is TGTGCCAGCAGTGAGATGCTGCCCCTCCACTTT. Residues: CASSEMLPLHF.

The genes are TRBV6-5 and TRBJ2-7; TRBD1 matches 7 bases. J was trimmed by 9 bases and V by 2 bases; bases with no gene match: 7. Germline values: CDR1 MNHEY, CDR2 SVGAGI. This CDR3 spans 13 amino acids. Here the CDR3 reads CASSYDRALPQYF. The CDR3 nucleotides are TGTGCCAGCAGTTACGACAGGGCCCTCCCGCAGTACTTC.

Comments on this clone: A much bigger clone sits one base away, suggesting this may be a read error. This chain links TRBV4-1 with TRBJ1-1; no reliable D call. This CDR3 has 16 amino acids. In germline, CDR1 is MGHRA, CDR2 YSYEKL. Trimming took off 2 bases at V and 0 bases at J, with 13 bases between the two ends. The CDR3 sequence is CASSQWPGRMNTEAFF. The CDR3 DNA sequence: TGCGCCAGCAGCCAATGGCCGGGCAGAATGAACACTGAAGCTTTCTTT.

J is TRBJ2-3 and V is TRBV5-1, with TRBD1 identical over 8 bases. Germline CDR1 reads SGHRS; CDR2 reads YFSETQ. V was clipped by 3 bases and J by 1 base; unmatched bases: 7. The CDR3 is 16 residues long. CDR3 coding DNA: TGCGCCAGCAGCTCCAGGACAGGGTGGGGCACAGATACGCAGTATTTT. This gives the protein CASSSRTGWGTDTQYF.

The chain joins TRBV6-6 to TRBJ2-7, with 9 bases matching TRBD1. The CDR3 has 15 residues. After removal of 6 bases from V and 2 bases from J, the junction contained 8 bases not matched to a gene. Per the germline V gene, CDR1 is MNHNY and CDR2 is SVGAGI (reference sequence). The CDR3 here is CASRPGTGSTYEQYF. Written as DNA, the CDR3 is TGTGCCAGCAGGCCAGGGACAGGGTCCACCTACGAGCAGTACTTC.

This clone was detected only a few times. The genes are TRBV5-1 and TRBJ2-1; possible D gene TRBD1, 5 bases. The length of the CDR3 is 16 residues. Germline V gene data show CDR1 as SGHRS and CDR2 as YFSETQ. The ends were cut back, 1 base at V and 0 bases at J, with 11 bases in the middle. As DNA, the CDR3 is TGCGCCAGCAGCTTGACACAGGCGAGCTCCTACAATGAGCAGTTCTTC. Amino acid sequence: CASSLTQASSYNEQFF.

The chain recombines TRBV25-1 with TRBJ2-2; 8 nucleotides match TRBD1. Germline-derived CDR1 and CDR2 are MGHDK and SYGVNS. The V and J ends lost 3 bases and 3 bases, in that order; junction bases with no gene match: 6. This CDR3 has 16 amino acids. The CDR3 nucleotides are TGTGCCAGCAGTGAGTCAGGGGGCGTATACACCGGGGAGCTGTTTTTT. It translates to CASSESGGVYTGELFF.

The genes are TRBV18 and TRBJ2-3; TRBD2 matches at 11 bases. CDR3 length equals 14 residues. Germline V gene data show CDR1 as KGHSH and CDR2 as LQKENI. J gave up 4 bases and V 8 bases, and 5 bases lay outside the gene matches. This CDR3 is CASTTSGGADTQYF. The CDR3 nucleotides are TGTGCCAGCACCACTAGCGGGGGTGCAGATACGCAGTATTTT.

About this clone: Other DNA sequences in the sample encode the same CDR3. The CDR3 loop is CASSSDRGRGETQYF. CDR3 bases: TGTGCCAGCAGTTCGGACAGGGGGCGAGGAGAGACCCAGTACTTC. This chain links TRBV6-1 with TRBJ2-5; TRBD1 agrees at 11 bases. The V gene's germline CDR1 is MNHNS and CDR2 SASEGT. The CDR3 spans 15 residues. J was trimmed by 4 bases and V by 5 bases; bases with no gene match: 6.

The V gene is TRBV9, the J gene TRBJ1-5; D might be TRBD1 (5 bases). Trimming removed 4 bases at V and 4 bases at J, with 12 bases between. The CDR3 is made up of 14 amino acids. Germline CDR1 and CDR2: SGDLS and YYNGEE. CDR3 bases: TGTGCCAGCAGCCGCGAGGGGACGAATCAGCCCCAGCATTTT. Residues: CASSREGTNQPQHF.

Of note for this clone: The sample carries other DNA sequences with the same CDR3. V is TRBV5-1 and J is TRBJ2-5, with 12 bases aligning to TRBD2. The CDR3 totals 18 residues. Germline lookup yields CDR1 SGHRS and CDR2 YFSETQ. After removal of 0 bases from V and 1 base from J, the junction contained 7 bases not matched to a gene. Here the CDR3 DNA reads TGCGCCAGCAGCTTGGGTAGGACTAGCGGGGAGATCCAAGAGACCCAGTACTTC. As protein: CASSLGRTSGEIQETQYF.

The V gene is TRBV7-8, the J gene TRBJ1-5, with D possibly matching TRBD1 (6 bases). Germline V gene lookup returns CDR1 SGHVS and CDR2 FQNEAQ. This CDR3 comprises 16 residues. The V end lost 5 bases, the J end lost 0 bases, and 14 bases lay between the germline ends. CDR3 DNA: TGTGCCAGCAGCCCATCGGGGGCAGTTAGCAATCAGCCCCAGCATTTT. As protein: CASSPSGAVSNQPQHF.

This clone was observed a few times. A much larger clone is a single base away; this may be a read error. Other DNA sequences from this sample encode an identical CDR3 as well. The DNA for the CDR3 is TGCGCCAGCAGCCCCAGCACAGATACGCAGTATTTT. This codes for CASSPSTDTQYF. V usage is TRBV5-1 and J usage is TRBJ2-3; D is unclear. The V and J ends lost 4 bases and 0 bases respectively, with 3 bases between them. The length of the CDR3 is 12 residues. The V gene's germline CDR1 is SGHRS and CDR2 YFSETQ.